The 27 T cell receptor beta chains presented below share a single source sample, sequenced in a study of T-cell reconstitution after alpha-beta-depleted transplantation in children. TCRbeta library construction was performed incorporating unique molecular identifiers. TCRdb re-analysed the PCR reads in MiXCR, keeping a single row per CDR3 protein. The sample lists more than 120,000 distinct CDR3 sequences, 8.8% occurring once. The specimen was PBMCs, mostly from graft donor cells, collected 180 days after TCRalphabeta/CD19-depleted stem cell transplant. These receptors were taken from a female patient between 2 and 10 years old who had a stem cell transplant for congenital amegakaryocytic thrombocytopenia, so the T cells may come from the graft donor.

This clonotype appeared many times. Here the CDR3 reads CASSLASLTTTGNEQFF. In DNA, the CDR3 is TGCGCCAGCAGCTTAGCTAGCCTTACGACCACGGGGAATGAGCAGTTCTTC. This rearrangement joins TRBV5-1 to TRBJ2-1; D is perhaps TRBD2 (5 bases). CDR3 length equals 17 residues. Per the germline V gene, CDR1 is SGHRS and CDR2 is YFSETQ. Deletions cut 2 bases from V and 7 bases from J, with 22 bases between.

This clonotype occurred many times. The CDR3 nucleotides are TGTGCCAGCAGTGAGATATGGGACGACTCCTATAATTCACCCCTCCACTTT. This gives the protein CASSEIWDDSYNSPLHF. The chain combines TRBV6-1 with TRBJ1-6; D possibly corresponds to TRBD1 (5 bases). The CDR3 has 17 amino acids. Looked up from germline, CDR1 is MNHNS and CDR2 is SASEGT. The V end was cut by 3 bases, the J end by 0 bases, with 12 bases between.

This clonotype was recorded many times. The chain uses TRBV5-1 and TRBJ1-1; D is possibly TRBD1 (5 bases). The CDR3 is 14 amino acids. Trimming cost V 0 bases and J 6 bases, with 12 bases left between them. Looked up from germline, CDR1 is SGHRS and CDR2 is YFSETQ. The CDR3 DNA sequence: TGCGCCAGCAGCTTGGCGATGTTGGGGGCTGAAGCTTTCTTT. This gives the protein CASSLAMLGAEAFF.

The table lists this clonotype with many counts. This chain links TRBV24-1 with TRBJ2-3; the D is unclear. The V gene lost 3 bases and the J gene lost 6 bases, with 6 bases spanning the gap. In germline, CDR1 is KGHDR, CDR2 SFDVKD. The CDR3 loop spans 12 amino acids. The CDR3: CATSDPFDTQYF. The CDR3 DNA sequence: TGTGCCACCAGTGATCCCTTTGATACGCAGTATTTT.

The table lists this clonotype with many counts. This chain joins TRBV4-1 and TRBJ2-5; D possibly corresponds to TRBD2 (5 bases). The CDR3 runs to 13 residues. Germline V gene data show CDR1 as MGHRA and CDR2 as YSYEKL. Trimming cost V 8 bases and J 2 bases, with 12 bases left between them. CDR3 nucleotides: TGCGCCAGCGGACTCGGATTTCAAGAGACCCAGTACTTC. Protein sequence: CASGLGFQETQYF.

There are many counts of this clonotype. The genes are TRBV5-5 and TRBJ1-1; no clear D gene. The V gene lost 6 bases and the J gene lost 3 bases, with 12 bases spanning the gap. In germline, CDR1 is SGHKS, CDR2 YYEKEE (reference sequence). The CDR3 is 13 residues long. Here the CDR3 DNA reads TGTGCCAGCACCTTCATGTCGGACACTGAAGCTTTCTTT. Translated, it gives CASTFMSDTEAFF.

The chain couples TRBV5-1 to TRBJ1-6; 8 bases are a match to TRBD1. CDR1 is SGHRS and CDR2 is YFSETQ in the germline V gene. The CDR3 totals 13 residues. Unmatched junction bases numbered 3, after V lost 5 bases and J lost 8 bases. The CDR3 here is CASRDRDDSPLHF. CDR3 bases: TGCGCCAGCAGGGACAGGGACGATTCACCCCTCCACTTT. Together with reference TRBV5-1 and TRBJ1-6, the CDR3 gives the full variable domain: KAGVTQTPRYLIKTRGQQVTLSCSPISGHRSVSWYQQTPGQGLQFLFEYFSETQRNKGNFPGRFSGRQFSNSRSEMNVSTLELGDSALYLCASRDRDDSPLHFGNGTRLTVT.

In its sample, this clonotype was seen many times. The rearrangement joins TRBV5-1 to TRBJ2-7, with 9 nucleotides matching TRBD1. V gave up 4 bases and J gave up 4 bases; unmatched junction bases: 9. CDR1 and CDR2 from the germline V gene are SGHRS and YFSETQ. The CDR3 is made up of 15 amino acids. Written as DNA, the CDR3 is TGCGCCAGCAGCGCCTTTACAGGGGGCGTTTACGAGCAGTACTTC. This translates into CASSAFTGGVYEQYF.

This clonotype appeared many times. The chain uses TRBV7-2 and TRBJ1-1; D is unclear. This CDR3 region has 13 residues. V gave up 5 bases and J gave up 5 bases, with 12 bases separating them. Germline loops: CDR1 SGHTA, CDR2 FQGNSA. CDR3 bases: TGTGCCAGCAGCAGACGAACACAGACTGAAGCTTTCTTT. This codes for CASSRRTQTEAFF.

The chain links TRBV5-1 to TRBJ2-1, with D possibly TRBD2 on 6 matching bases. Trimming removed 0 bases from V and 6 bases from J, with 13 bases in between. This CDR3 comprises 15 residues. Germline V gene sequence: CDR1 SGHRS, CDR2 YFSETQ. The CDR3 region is CASSLDGLLPNEQFF. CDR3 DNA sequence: TGCGCCAGCAGCTTGGATGGACTACTCCCCAATGAGCAGTTCTTC. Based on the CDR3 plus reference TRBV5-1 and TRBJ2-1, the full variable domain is KAGVTQTPRYLIKTRGQQVTLSCSPISGHRSVSWYQQTPGQGLQFLFEYFSETQRNKGNFPGRFSGRQFSNSRSEMNVSTLELGDSALYLCASSLDGLLPNEQFFGPGTRLTVL.

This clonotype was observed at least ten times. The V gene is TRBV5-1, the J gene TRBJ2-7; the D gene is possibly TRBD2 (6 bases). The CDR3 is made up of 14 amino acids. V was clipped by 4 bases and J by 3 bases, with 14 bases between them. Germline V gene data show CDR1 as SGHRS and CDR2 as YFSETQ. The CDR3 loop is CASSPRGGDYEQYF. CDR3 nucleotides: TGCGCCAGCAGCCCACGGGGCGGGGACTACGAGCAGTACTTC.

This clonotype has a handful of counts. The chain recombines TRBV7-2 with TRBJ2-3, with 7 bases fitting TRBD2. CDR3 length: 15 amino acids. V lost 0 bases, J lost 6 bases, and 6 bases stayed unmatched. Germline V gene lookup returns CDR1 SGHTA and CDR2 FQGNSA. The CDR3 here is CASSLAGGWGDTQYF. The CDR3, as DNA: TGTGCCAGCAGCTTAGCGGGGGGGTGGGGCGATACGCAGTATTTT.

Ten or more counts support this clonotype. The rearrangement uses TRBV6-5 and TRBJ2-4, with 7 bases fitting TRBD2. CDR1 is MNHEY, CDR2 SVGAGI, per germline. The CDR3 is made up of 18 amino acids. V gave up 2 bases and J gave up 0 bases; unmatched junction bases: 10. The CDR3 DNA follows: TGTGCCAGCAGTTACACCTCCCCGGGGGGTCTAGCCAAAAACATTCAGTACTTC. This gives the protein CASSYTSPGGLAKNIQYF.

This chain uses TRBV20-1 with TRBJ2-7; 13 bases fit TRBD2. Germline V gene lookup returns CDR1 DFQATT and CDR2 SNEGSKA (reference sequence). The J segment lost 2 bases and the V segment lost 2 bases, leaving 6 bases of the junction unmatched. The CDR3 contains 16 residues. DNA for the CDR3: TGCAGTGCTAGAACTAGCGGGAGGGCCGGTACCTACGAGCAGTACTTC. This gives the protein CSARTSGRAGTYEQYF.

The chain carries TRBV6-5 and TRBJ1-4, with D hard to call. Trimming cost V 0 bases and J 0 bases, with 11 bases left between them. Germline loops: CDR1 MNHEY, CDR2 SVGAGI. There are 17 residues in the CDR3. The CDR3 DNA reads TGTGCCAGCAGTTACTCGGCCGGACCCGCAACTAATGAAAAACTGTTTTTT. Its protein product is CASSYSAGPATNEKLFF.

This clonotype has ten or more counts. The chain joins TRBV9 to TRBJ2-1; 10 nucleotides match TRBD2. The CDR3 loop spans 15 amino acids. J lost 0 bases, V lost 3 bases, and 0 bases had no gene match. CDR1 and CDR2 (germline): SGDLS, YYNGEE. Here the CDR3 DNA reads TGTGCCAGCAGCGAGCGGGAGGGCTCCTACAATGAGCAGTTCTTC. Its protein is CASSEREGSYNEQFF.

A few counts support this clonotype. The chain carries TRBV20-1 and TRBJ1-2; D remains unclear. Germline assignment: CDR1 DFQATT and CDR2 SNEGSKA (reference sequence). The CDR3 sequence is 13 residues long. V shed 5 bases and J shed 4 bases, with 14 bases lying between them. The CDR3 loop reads CSASRTETYGYTF. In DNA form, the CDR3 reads TGCAGTGCTTCGAGGACGGAGACCTATGGCTACACCTTC.

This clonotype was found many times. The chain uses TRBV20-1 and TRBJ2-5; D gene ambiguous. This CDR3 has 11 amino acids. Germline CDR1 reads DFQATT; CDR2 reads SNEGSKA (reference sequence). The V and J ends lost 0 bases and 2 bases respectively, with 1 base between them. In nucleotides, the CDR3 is TGCAGTGCTAGAGAGCAAGAGACCCAGTACTTC. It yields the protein CSAREQETQYF.

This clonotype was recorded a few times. The CDR3 spells CASRTSASYEQYF. Written as DNA, the CDR3 is TGTGCCAGCAGGACTAGCGCCTCCTACGAGCAGTACTTC. The rearrangement uses TRBV25-1 and TRBJ2-7, with 8 bases identical to TRBD2. CDR1 and CDR2 (germline): MGHDK, SYGVNS. After removal of 6 bases from V and 0 bases from J, the junction contained 1 base not matched to a gene. This CDR3 spans 13 amino acids.

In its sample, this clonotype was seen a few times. The CDR3 DNA reads as TGTGCCAGCAGTTTAAGAGGGAGGCAAGAGACCCAGTACTTC. Protein product: CASSLRGRQETQYF. The genes are TRBV28 and TRBJ2-5; D is perhaps TRBD2 (6 bases). The V and J ends lost 2 bases and 2 bases respectively, with 9 bases between them. Germline-derived CDR1 and CDR2 are MDHEN and SYDVKM. The CDR3 has 14 amino acids.

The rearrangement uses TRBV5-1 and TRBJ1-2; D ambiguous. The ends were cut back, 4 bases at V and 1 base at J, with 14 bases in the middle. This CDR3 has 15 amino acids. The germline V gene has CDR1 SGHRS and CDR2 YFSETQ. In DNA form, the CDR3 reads TGCGCCAGCAGCCAGAGCCCGTCCGATAACTATGGCTACACCTTC. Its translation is CASSQSPSDNYGYTF.

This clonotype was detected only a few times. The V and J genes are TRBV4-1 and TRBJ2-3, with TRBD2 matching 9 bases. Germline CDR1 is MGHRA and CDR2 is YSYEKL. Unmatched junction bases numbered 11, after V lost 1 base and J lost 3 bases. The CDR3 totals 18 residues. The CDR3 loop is CASSQVAAGLAVTDTQYF. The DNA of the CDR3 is TGCGCCAGCAGCCAAGTGGCCGCGGGACTAGCTGTTACAGATACGCAGTATTTT.

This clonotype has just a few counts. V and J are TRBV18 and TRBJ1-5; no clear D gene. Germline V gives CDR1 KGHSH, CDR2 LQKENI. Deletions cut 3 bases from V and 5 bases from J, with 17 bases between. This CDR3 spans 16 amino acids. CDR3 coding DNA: TGTGCCAGCTCACCTGGCGGCCCTCCCTCCGATCAGCCCCAGCATTTT. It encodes CASSPGGPPSDQPQHF.

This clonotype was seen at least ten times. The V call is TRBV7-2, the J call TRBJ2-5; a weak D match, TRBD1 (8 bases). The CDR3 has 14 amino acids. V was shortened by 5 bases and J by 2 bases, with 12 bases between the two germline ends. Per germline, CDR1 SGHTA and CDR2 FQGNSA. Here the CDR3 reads CASSTQGGQETQYF. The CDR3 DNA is TGTGCCAGCAGCACACAGGGGGGGCAAGAGACCCAGTACTTC.

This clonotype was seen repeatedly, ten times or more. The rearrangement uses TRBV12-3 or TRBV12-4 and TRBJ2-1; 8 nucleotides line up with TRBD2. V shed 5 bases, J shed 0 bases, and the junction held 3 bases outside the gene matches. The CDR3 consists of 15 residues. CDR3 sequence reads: CASSNSGVSYNEQFF. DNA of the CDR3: TGTGCCAGCAGTAATAGCGGGGTCTCCTACAATGAGCAGTTCTTC.

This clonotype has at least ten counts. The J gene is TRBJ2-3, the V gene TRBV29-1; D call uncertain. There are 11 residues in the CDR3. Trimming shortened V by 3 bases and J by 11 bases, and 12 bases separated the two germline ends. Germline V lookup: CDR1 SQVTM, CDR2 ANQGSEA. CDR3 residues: CSVDSGSGQYF. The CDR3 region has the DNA TGCAGCGTTGATTCAGGCTCAGGGCAGTATTTT.

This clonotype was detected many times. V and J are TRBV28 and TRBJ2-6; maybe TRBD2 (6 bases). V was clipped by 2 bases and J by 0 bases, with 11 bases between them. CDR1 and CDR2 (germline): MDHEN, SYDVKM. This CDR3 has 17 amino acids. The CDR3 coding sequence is TGTGCCAGCAGTTTAGCGGCGGGGTTCTCTGGGGCCAACGTCCTGACTTTC. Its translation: CASSLAAGFSGANVLTF. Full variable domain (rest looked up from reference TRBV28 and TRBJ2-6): DVKVTQSSRYLVKRTGEKVFLECVQDMDHENMFWYRQDPGLGLRLIYFSYDVKMKEKGDIPEGYSVSREKKERFSLILESASTNQTSMYLCASSLAAGFSGANVLTFGAGSRLTVL.